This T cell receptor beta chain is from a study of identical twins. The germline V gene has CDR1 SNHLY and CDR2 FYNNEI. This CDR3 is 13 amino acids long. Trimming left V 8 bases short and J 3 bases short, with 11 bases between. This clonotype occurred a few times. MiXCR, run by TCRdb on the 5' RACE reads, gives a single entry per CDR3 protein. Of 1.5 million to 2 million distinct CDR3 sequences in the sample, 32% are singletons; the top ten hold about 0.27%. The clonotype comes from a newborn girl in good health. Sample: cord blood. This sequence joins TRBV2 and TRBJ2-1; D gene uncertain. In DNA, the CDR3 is TGTGCCAGCGGCCCCGGTTTCTACAATGAGCAGTTCTTC. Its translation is CASGPGFYNEQFF.